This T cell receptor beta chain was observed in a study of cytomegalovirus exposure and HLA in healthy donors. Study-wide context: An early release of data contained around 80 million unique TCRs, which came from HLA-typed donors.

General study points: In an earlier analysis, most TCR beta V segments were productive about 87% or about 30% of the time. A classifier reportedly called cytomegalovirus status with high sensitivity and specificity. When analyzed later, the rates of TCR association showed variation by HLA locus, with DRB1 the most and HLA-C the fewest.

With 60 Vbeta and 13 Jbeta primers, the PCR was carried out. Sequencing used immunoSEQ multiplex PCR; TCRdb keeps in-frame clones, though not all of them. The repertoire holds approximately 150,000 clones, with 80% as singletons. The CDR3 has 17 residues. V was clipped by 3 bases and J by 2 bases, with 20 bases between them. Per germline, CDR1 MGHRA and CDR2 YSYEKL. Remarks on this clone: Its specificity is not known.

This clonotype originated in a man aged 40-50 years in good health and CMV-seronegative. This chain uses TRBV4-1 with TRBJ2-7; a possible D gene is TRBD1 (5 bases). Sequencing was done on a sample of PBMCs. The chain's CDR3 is CASSQDLIGARTYEQYF. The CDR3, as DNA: TGCGCCAGCAGCCAGGACCTTATTGGGGCGCGCACCTACGAGCAGTACTTC.